The rows below give T cell receptor beta chains drawn from one sample of a study of shared clonotypes between healthy human individuals. TCRdb keeps only in-frame clones here, not all; method: immunoSEQ multiplex PCR. Here the sample spans approximately 840,000 clones, about 96% being singletons. Sequenced sample: naive CD8+ T cells sorted from blood. The receptor set was obtained from a man aged 25-45 years in good health. The CDR3 runs from the conserved cysteine through the conserved F or W. A D gene is named only where the DNA matches it firmly. The size of a clone is reported for some rows only, either as once, few or many, or as a class for expanded clones.

j_call v_call d_call clone_size cdr3_aa cdr3_nt
TRBJ1-5 TRBV12-2 - - CASRRGQLSNQPQHF TGTGCAAGTCGCCGCGGACAGCTTAGCAATCAGCCCCAGCATTTT
TRBJ2-7 TRBV5-1 - - CASRLHQGIYEQYF TGCGCCAGTCGCCTTCACCAGGGGATCTACGAGCAGTACTTC
TRBJ2-7 TRBV4-1 TRBD1 - CASSPDRGYEQYF TGCGCCAGCAGCCCAGACAGGGGTTACGAGCAGTACTTC
TRBJ1-1 TRBV30 - once CAWTSYLEAFF TGTGCCTGGACGTCCTACCTGGAAGCTTTCTTT
TRBJ1-2 TRBV9 - - CASSPPDRYGYTF TGTGCCAGCAGCCCCCCGGATCGCTATGGCTACACCTTC
TRBJ2-1 TRBV7-6 - - CASSSSSVGNEQFF TGTGCCAGCAGCTCCTCGTCGGTGGGCAATGAGCAGTTCTTC
TRBJ1-5 TRBV30 - - CAWSSQYPKDQPQHF TGTGCCTGGAGCTCTCAATACCCAAAAGATCAGCCCCAGCATTTT
TRBJ2-3 TRBV7-6 - - CASSLVFESSSPDTQYF TGTGCCAGCAGCTTAGTATTCGAGAGTAGCTCGCCAGATACGCAGTATTTT
TRBJ1-3 TRBV25-1 - - CASSEVEGVSSGNTIYF TGTGCCAGCAGTGAAGTTGAGGGAGTCTCCTCTGGAAACACCATATATTTT
TRBJ1-5 TRBV6-1 TRBD1 - CASSEVKGQGYSNQPQHF TGTGCCAGCAGTGAAGTTAAGGGACAGGGGTATAGCAATCAGCCCCAGCATTTT
TRBJ2-7 TRBV25-1 TRBD1 - CASSGRDRGNEQYF TGTGCCAGCAGTGGGCGGGACAGGGGAAACGAGCAGTACTTC
TRBJ2-1 TRBV7-9 TRBD1 - CASSLSQGVFNEQFF TGTGCCAGCAGCTTGTCACAGGGGGTGTTCAATGAGCAGTTCTTC
TRBJ1-5 TRBV19 - - CASSSWSGDRQPQHF TGTGCCAGTAGTAGTTGGTCAGGGGACCGTCAGCCCCAGCATTTT
TRBJ2-7 TRBV19 - - CASSIFWAGTYEQYF TGTGCCAGTAGTATCTTTTGGGCAGGGACCTACGAGCAGTACTTC
TRBJ2-2 TRBV9 - - CASSASGLNTGELFF TGTGCCAGCAGCGCGAGCGGGCTCAACACCGGGGAGCTGTTTTTT
TRBJ1-3 TRBV27 - - CASSLFKRYTIYF TGTGCCAGCAGCCTGTTTAAGAGGTACACCATATATTTT
TRBJ2-7 TRBV9 - - CASSSGPRGPEQYF TGTGCCAGCAGCTCTGGACCACGAGGGCCCGAGCAGTACTTC
TRBJ2-1 TRBV2 - - CASNRDNEQFF TGTGCCAGCAATAGGGACAATGAGCAGTTCTTC
TRBJ2-7 TRBV18 - - CASSPPFFSLGESSYEQYF TGTGCCAGCTCACCACCGTTCTTTTCGTTAGGGGAGAGCTCCTACGAGCAGTACTTC
TRBJ1-1 TRBV28 - - CASTSAKGDTEAFF TGTGCCAGCACCTCGGCAAAGGGTGACACTGAAGCTTTCTTT
TRBJ2-3 TRBV30 TRBD2 - CAWSFGLANTDTQYF TGTGCCTGGAGTTTTGGACTAGCTAACACAGATACGCAGTATTTT
TRBJ1-5 TRBV18 - - CASSPGGTNQPQHF TGTGCCAGCTCACCGGGGGGCACCAATCAGCCCCAGCATTTT
TRBJ1-1 TRBV9 - - CASSVTGNTEAFF TGTGCCAGCAGCGTGACAGGGAACACTGAAGCTTTCTTT
TRBJ2-7 TRBV11-2 - - CASSYSGSYEQYF TGTGCCAGCAGCTACTCAGGATCCTACGAGCAGTACTTC
TRBJ2-3 TRBV7-9 - once CASSHLSGRGVSSTDTQYF TGTGCCAGCAGCCACCTCTCTGGCAGGGGGGTGTCAAGCACAGATACGCAGTATTTT
TRBJ2-1 TRBV11-2 - - CASSFGTVYNEQFF TGTGCCAGCAGCTTTGGGACTGTATACAATGAGCAGTTCTTC
TRBJ2-7 TRBV20-1 - - CSARLDEQYF TGCAGCGCGAGACTGGACGAGCAGTACTTC
TRBJ2-3 TRBV27 - - CASSLRGIPTDTQYF TGTGCCAGCAGTTTGAGAGGGATTCCCACAGATACGCAGTATTTT
TRBJ1-2 TRBV4-1 - - CASSMTGQGGYTF TGCGCCAGCAGCATGACAGGACAAGGTGGCTACACCTTC
TRBJ1-2 TRBV9 TRBD1 - CASSAGGTGGVYGYTF TGTGCCAGCAGCGCGGGAGGGACAGGCGGCGTCTATGGCTACACCTTC
TRBJ2-7 TRBV9 - - CASSETGVGYEQYF TGTGCCAGCAGCGAGACGGGGGTGGGGTACGAGCAGTACTTC
TRBJ1-2 TRBV27 - - CASSLTPNPQQRYGYTF TGTGCCAGCAGTCTCACCCCAAACCCCCAGCAACGCTATGGCTACACCTTC
TRBJ2-2 TRBV7-2 - - CASSLQVNTGELFF TGTGCCAGCAGCTTGCAGGTTAACACCGGGGAGCTGTTTTTT
TRBJ1-3 TRBV11-2 TRBD1 - CASSAMDRHSGNTIYF TGTGCCAGCAGCGCCATGGACAGGCACTCTGGAAACACCATATATTTT
TRBJ2-7 TRBV29-1 TRBD2 - CSVEASGNYEQYF TGCAGCGTTGAGGCTAGCGGGAATTACGAGCAGTACTTC
TRBJ2-7 TRBV5-1 TRBD2 - CASSPWTSGTSYEQYF TGCGCCAGCAGCCCCTGGACTAGCGGGACCTCCTACGAGCAGTACTTC
TRBJ2-6 TRBV5-5 TRBD1 - CASSLLMGTGGFGANVLTF TGTGCCAGCAGCTTGCTTATGGGGACAGGGGGCTTTGGGGCCAACGTCCTGACTTTC
TRBJ2-7 TRBV5-1 TRBD1 - CASSTGTGLAEQYF TGCGCCAGCAGCACCGGGACAGGGCTGGCCGAGCAGTACTTC
TRBJ2-7 TRBV27 - - CASCQLGGFYEQYF TGTGCCAGCTGTCAGTTGGGGGGTTTCTACGAGCAGTACTTC
TRBJ2-3 TRBV27 TRBD2 - CASSRPGLAGTDTQYF TGTGCCAGCAGTCGACCGGGACTAGCAGGCACAGATACGCAGTATTTT
TRBJ2-6 TRBV9 TRBD1 - CASSDGTGVLSGANVLTF TGTGCCAGCAGCGATGGGACAGGGGTCCTCTCTGGGGCCAACGTCCTGACTTTC
TRBJ2-7 TRBV5-1 TRBD1 - CASSTSGQREQYF TGCGCCAGCAGCACCTCGGGACAGAGAGAGCAGTACTTC
TRBJ2-7 TRBV4-3 TRBD2 - CASSQDFSSGRIPYEQYF TGCGCCAGCAGCCAAGATTTTAGCAGCGGGAGGATCCCCTACGAGCAGTACTTC
TRBJ1-5 TRBV27 - - CASSQFGHRLGLNQPQHF TGTGCCAGCAGTCAATTTGGGCATCGTTTGGGTTTGAATCAGCCCCAGCATTTT
TRBJ2-7 TRBV27 - - CASSPTYSLATSYEQYF TGTGCCAGCAGTCCAACCTACAGCCTAGCTACGAGCTACGAGCAGTACTTC
TRBJ2-5 TRBV7-9 - - CASSSSRLSGETQYF TGTGCCAGCAGCTCTAGTCGTTTGTCTGGAGAGACCCAGTACTTC
TRBJ2-3 TRBV11-2 TRBD2 - CASSLGTSWDTQYF TGTGCCAGCAGCTTAGGGACTAGCTGGGATACGCAGTATTTT
TRBJ1-1 TRBV4-1 - - CASSQDFNTEAFF TGCGCCAGCAGCCAAGATTTCAATACTGAAGCTTTCTTT
TRBJ2-7 TRBV27 - - CASSSAPWYEQYF TGTGCCAGCAGTTCTGCCCCTTGGTACGAGCAGTACTTC
TRBJ2-1 TRBV19 - - CASQSGYYNEQFF TGTGCCAGTCAAAGCGGGTATTACAATGAGCAGTTCTTC
TRBJ1-1 TRBV10-3 TRBD1 - CASDRGGDTEAFF TGTGCCTCCGACAGGGGAGGTGACACTGAAGCTTTCTTT
TRBJ2-7 TRBV7-4 TRBD1 - CASSPPGQGTYEQYF TGTGCCAGCAGTCCGCCGGGACAGGGTACCTACGAGCAGTACTTC
TRBJ2-1 TRBV4-1 TRBD2 - CASSQGLAGGANSYNEQFF TGCGCCAGCAGCCAAGGACTAGCGGGAGGGGCCAATTCCTACAATGAGCAGTTCTTC
TRBJ1-3 TRBV14 TRBD1 - CASSQDSGGSGNTIYF TGTGCCAGCAGCCAAGACTCAGGGGGTTCTGGAAACACCATATATTTT
TRBJ2-7 TRBV7-2 TRBD2 - CASSDPGLAGVGSYEQYF TGTGCCAGCAGCGACCCGGGACTAGCGGGAGTCGGCTCCTACGAGCAGTACTTC
TRBJ2-7 TRBV5-1 - - CASSSSSYEQYF TGCGCCAGCAGCTCCTCCTCCTACGAGCAGTACTTC
TRBJ1-1 TRBV21-1 - - CASRGQGNTEAFF TGTGCCAGCAGAGGACAGGGGAACACTGAAGCTTTCTTT
TRBJ2-3 TRBV7-9 TRBD2 - CASSGTGEGKNTDTQYF TGTGCCAGCAGCGGAACTGGGGAGGGGAAGAACACAGATACGCAGTATTTT